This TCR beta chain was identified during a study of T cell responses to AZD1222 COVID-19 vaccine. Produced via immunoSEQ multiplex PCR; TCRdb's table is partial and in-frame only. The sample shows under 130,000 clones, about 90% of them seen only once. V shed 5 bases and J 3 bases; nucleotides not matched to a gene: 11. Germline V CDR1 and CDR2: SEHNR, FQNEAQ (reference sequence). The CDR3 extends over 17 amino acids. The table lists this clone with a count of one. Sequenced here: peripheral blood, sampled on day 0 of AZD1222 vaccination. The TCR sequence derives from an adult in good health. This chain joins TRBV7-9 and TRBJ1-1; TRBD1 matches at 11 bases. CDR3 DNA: TGTGCCAGCAGCCCCCGGACAGGGGGCTTGTCGTACACTGAAGCTTTCTTT. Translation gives CASSPRTGGLSYTEAFF.